This T cell receptor beta chain appears in the sequencing data of a study of beta chain features in type 1 diabetes. As regards this clone: Its antigen is not identified.

General study results and limits: The study found that naive, central memory and Treg TCRB repertoires appeared more similar in patients than in healthy donors. Any role of HLA type in TCRB rearrangement remained unresolved here. Sequencing the cDNA could make cells with high TCR expression show up more than they should. Among patients with Type 1 diabetes, TCRB CDR3s were moderately but significantly shorter in every one of the four CD4+ subsets.

As every portion of the isolated RNA was reverse transcribed, the sequencing read expressed TCRB transcripts. Only in-frame clones appear in the TCRdb table, and some are missing; sequencing was by immunoSEQ multiplex PCR. The top ten clones hold 0.9% to 1.1% of a sample with almost 350,000 clones, approximately 9.9% of them seen once. The CDR3 sequence is 16 residues long. V was cut by 2 bases and J by 0 bases, with 11 bases left in between. Germline CDR1 and CDR2: SNHLY and FYNNEI. This TCR was recovered from a man younger than 45 with type 1 diabetes. The chain has TRBV2 and TRBJ1-3, with unresolved D. The sample comprised central memory CD4+ T cells from blood. The CDR3 coding sequence is TGTGCCAGCAGTGAATCGCTCGGGTTCTCTGGAAACACCATATATTTT. Translating it yields CASSESLGFSGNTIYF. Complete variable domain (other parts from reference TRBV2 and TRBJ1-3): EPEVTQTPSHQVTQMGQEVILRCVPISNHLYFYWYRQILGQKVEFLVSFYNNEISEKSEIFDDQFSVERPDGSNFTLKIRSTKLEDSAMYFCASSESLGFSGNTIYFGEGSWLTVV.